This T cell receptor (beta chain) was documented in a study of T cells in Graves' hyperthyroidism and ophthalmopathy. About the research overall: The initial diagnosis was the point when peripheral blood was collected, ahead of any treatment.

Germline V CDR1 and CDR2: LNHNV, YYDKDF (reference sequence). The CDR3 is 14 amino acids. Trimming took 1 base from V and 5 from J; bases not matched to a gene: 3. What was amplified from RNA transcripts were TCR beta CDR3 regions. TCR CDR3 regions were first amplified by RT-PCR with HTBI primers. TCRdb reprocessed the multiplex PCR reads via MiXCR and lists one record per CDR3 protein. The sample consists of about 620,000 distinct CDR3 sequences, about 17% of them appearing once. The chain carries TRBV15 and TRBJ2-5; 8 nucleotides align to TRBD1. Material for sequencing was blood. This receptor was identified in a woman aged 25-40 years with Graves' hyperthyroidism. CDR3 region: CATSRAGQEETQYF. The CDR3 DNA follows: TGTGCCACCAGCAGAGCGGGACAGGAGGAGACCCAGTACTTC. The complete variable domain, with remaining parts taken from reference TRBV15 and TRBJ2-5, reads DAMVIQNPRYQVTQFGKPVTLSCSQTLNHNVMYWYQQKSSQAPKLLFHYYDKDFNNEADTPDNFQSRRPNTSFCFLDIRSPGLGDTAMYLCATSRAGQEETQYFGPGTRLLVL.